This T cell receptor beta chain comes out of a study of early T cells in non-severe SARS-CoV-2 infection. As for the study in general: Chains were unpaired, as sequencing was done on bulk RNA from unsorted whole blood.

This clonotype was recorded a few times. The CDR3 runs 16 residues. Germline-derived CDR1 and CDR2 are SGHRS and YFSETQ. J gave up 2 bases and V 5 bases, and 7 bases lay outside the gene matches. From the 5' RACE reads, TCRdb called clonotypes with MiXCR, one entry per CDR3 protein. Among about 80,000 distinct CDR3 sequences, roughly an eighth were seen once, and the ten largest hold around 15%. This TCR was recovered from an adult who was a healthcare worker with PCR-confirmed SARS-CoV-2 infection or an uninfected control (not recorded which). The donor label of this sample is uncertain. Material: whole blood, obtained at baseline. The V and J genes are TRBV5-1 and TRBJ1-5, with 10 bases lining up with TRBD1. In DNA form, the CDR3 reads TGCGCCAGCAGAGCCGGGACAGGGGTCGGCAATCAGCCCCAGCATTTT. Amino acid sequence: CASRAGTGVGNQPQHF.